A single sample is the source of the 7 T cell receptor beta chains below, sequenced in a study of vaccination and CD4 T cells after COVID-19. The Oncomine TCR Beta short-read assay was applied to DNA of cultured CD4+ T cells. TCRdb recomputed calls from the PCR reads with MiXCR, one row per CDR3 protein. Of over 14,000 distinct CDR3 sequences listed, 29% are singletons. No antigens are known for them. Treatment meaning: roughly 10-day PBMC culture with coronavirus spike peptide pools or control peptides (ViraFEST assay). Sequencing used CD4+ T cells from blood, cultured in vitro, obtained before SARS-CoV-2 vaccination. Source of these receptors: a human donor who received a COVID-19 vaccine.

The chain is built from TRBV25-1 and TRBJ2-7; 7 bases are shared with TRBD2. Germline CDR1 reads MGHDK; CDR2 reads SYGVNS. The V segment lost 5 bases and the J segment 6 bases; nucleotides outside the gene matches: 13. This CDR3 region has 15 residues. CDR3 nucleotides: TGTGCCAGCAGTCGCGGGGGAGGCCCTCCGGCCGAGCAGTACTTC. Amino acids: CASSRGGGPPAEQYF.

The chain couples TRBV4-2 to TRBJ1-3, with D hard to call. The CDR3 consists of 16 residues. Germline CDR1 reads LGHNA; CDR2 reads YNFKEQ. V dropped 1 base and J dropped 0 bases, with 10 bases sitting between them. The CDR3 DNA reads as TGTGCCAGCAGCCAAGCTTTGGTGGACTCTGGAAACACCATATATTTT. As protein: CASSQALVDSGNTIYF.

CDR3 protein: CASSLLAGKGGELFF. The CDR3 region has the DNA TGTGCCAGCAGCCTCTTAGCGGGGAAAGGCGGGGAGCTGTTTTTT. The chain employs TRBV7-2 and TRBJ2-2, with 8 bases matching TRBD2. Germline lookup yields CDR1 SGHTA and CDR2 FQGNSA. This CDR3 comprises 15 residues. Trimming removed 5 bases from V and 7 bases from J; junction bases left unmatched: 9. The whole variable domain, remainder taken from reference TRBV7-2 and TRBJ2-2, is GAGVSQSPSNKVTEKGKDVELRCDPISGHTALYWYRQSLGQGLEFLIYFQGNSAPDKSGLPSDRFSAERTGGSVSTLTIQRTQQEDSAVYLCASSLLAGKGGELFFGEGSRLTVL.

This clonotype was detected only a few times. V and J are TRBV10-1 and TRBJ2-3; D ambiguous. Germline CDR1 and CDR2: WNHNN and SYGVQD (reference sequence). The CDR3 covers 16 residues. V was pared by 0 bases and J by 2 bases, with 12 bases between. CDR3 nucleotides: TGCGCCAGCAGTGAGTCGTTTTGGCGTAACACAGATACGCAGTATTTT. Translating it yields CASSESFWRNTDTQYF.

The CDR3 region has the DNA TGTGCCAGCACGGGAATAGCCACTCCTTACGAGCAGTACTTC. Protein product: CASTGIATPYEQYF. The V and J genes are TRBV2 and TRBJ2-7, with D possibly matching TRBD2 (5 bases). Trimming shortened V by 7 bases and J by 4 bases, and 17 bases separated the two germline ends. Germline V lookup: CDR1 SNHLY, CDR2 FYNNEI. This CDR3 spans 14 amino acids.

This clonotype was counted between two and nine times. The V and J genes are TRBV6-1 and TRBJ2-7; D possibly uses TRBD1 or TRBD2 (6 bases each). The germline V and J ends were trimmed by 7 bases and 4 bases, with 17 bases remaining between them. Germline CDR1 and CDR2: MNHNS and SASEGT. This CDR3 contains 14 residues. CDR3 bases: TGTGCCAGCATGTCGGGGGCGACCCTGTACGAGCAGTACTTC. It codes for CASMSGATLYEQYF.

The rearrangement joins TRBV7-9 to TRBJ2-6; 7 nucleotides match TRBD2. The CDR3 runs to 16 residues. V shed 0 bases and J 2 bases; nucleotides not matched to a gene: 1. CDR1 and CDR2 from the germline V gene are SEHNR and FQNEAQ (reference sequence). The CDR3 DNA sequence: TGTGCCAGCAGCTTAGCGAGCGGGACTGGGGCCAACGTCCTGACTTTC. Amino acid sequence: CASSLASGTGANVLTF.